This TCR beta chain was recovered during a study of blood T cell repertoires in COVID-19. Study context: Acute and convalescent COVID-19 specimens originated in the United States, Italy and Spain.

Germline V gene lookup returns CDR1 SEHNR and CDR2 FQNEAQ (reference sequence). Deletions cut 1 base from V and 2 bases from J, with 8 bases between. The CDR3 is 14 residues long. In the authors' methods: Estimation of nucleated cell counts was performed using reference gene primer amplification. The data were produced by immunoSEQ multiplex PCR, yet TCRdb's version contains in-frame clones alone and is incomplete. Clone size and the V and J calls come from that table; the DNA yielded D and trimming. The sample has approximately 160,000 clones, approximately 93% seen once. Enrolment of Seattle patients took place during active infection, and they were followed longitudinally.

The sample comprised peripheral blood. The genes are TRBV7-9 and TRBJ1-2; weak D call: TRBD1 (5 bases). This TCR came from a woman aged 55-69 years with COVID-19, enrolled during active disease. CDR3 sequence: CASSLGGDNYGYTF. The CDR3 DNA reads TGTGCCAGCAGCTTAGGGGGGGACAACTATGGCTACACCTTC.